The 24 T cell receptor beta chains reported below all come from one sample, sequenced in a study of PD-1 blockade in mismatch repair-deficient tumors. Measured with immunoSEQ multiplex PCR; TCRdb has only the in-frame clones, and not every one. The sample has approximately 110,000 clones, roughly 80% seen once; the top ten hold approximately 5%. The sample in question was peripheral blood, obtained 60 weeks after starting pembrolizumab. The source is an adult with mismatch repair-deficient cancer.

This rearrangement joins TRBV4-2 to TRBJ2-7; 8 nucleotides agree with TRBD2. Germline CDR1 is LGHNA and CDR2 is YNFKEQ. The CDR3 consists of 16 residues. Trimming at V came to 0 bases and at J to 4 bases, leaving 8 bases not matched to a gene. The CDR3: CASSQESIRGGYEQYF. The CDR3 bases are TGTGCCAGCAGCCAAGAATCGATACGGGGGGGATACGAGCAGTACTTC.

V and J are TRBV10-1 and TRBJ2-7; TRBD1 matches 8 bases. Germline trimming cut 3 bases from V and 6 bases from J; bases unmatched to any gene: 4. The CDR3 covers 13 residues. Germline CDR1 reads WNHNN; CDR2 reads SYGVQD (reference sequence). The DNA for the CDR3 is TGCGCCAGCAGTGACCAGACAGGGGCCGAGCAGTACTTC. This encodes CASSDQTGAEQYF.

This clone is a singleton in its sample. This sequence joins TRBV7-8 and TRBJ2-1, with unresolved D. CDR3 length: 15 residues. CDR1 SGHVS and CDR2 FQNEAQ come from the germline V gene. V was clipped by 5 bases and J by 6 bases, with 17 bases between them. CDR3 nucleotide sequence: TGTGCCAGCAGCCTGCAGCGCATTCCTGGCAATGAGCAGTTCTTC. Amino acids: CASSLQRIPGNEQFF.

This chain links TRBV5-6 with TRBJ2-7; D remains ambiguous. The germline CDR1 and CDR2 sequences are SGHDT and YYEEEE. The CDR3 has 12 residues. The V end was cut by 0 bases, the J end by 3 bases, with 4 bases between. The CDR3 nucleotides read TGTGCCAGCAGCTTGGGGGGCTACGAGCAGTACTTC. This codes for CASSLGGYEQYF.

The V call is TRBV10-3, the J call TRBJ1-5; the D gene is possibly TRBD1 (5 bases). This CDR3 spans 14 amino acids. Germline lookup yields CDR1 ENHRY and CDR2 SYGVKD. The V and J ends lost 3 bases and 3 bases respectively, with 9 bases between them. DNA for the CDR3: TGTGCCATCAGTGATGACAGAGACAATCAGCCCCAGCATTTT. It translates to CAISDDRDNQPQHF.

The chain joins TRBV11-1 to TRBJ2-1; 7 nucleotides line up with TRBD1. CDR3 length: 15 residues. V dropped 5 bases and J dropped 0; count of bases not matched to a gene: 4. Per germline, CDR1 SGHAT and CDR2 FQDESV (reference sequence). CDR3 sequence (DNA): TGTGCCAGCAGCGCCCGGGACAGCTCCTACAATGAGCAGTTCTTC. Translating gives CASSARDSSYNEQFF.

This clone is a singleton in its sample. The chain recombines TRBV7-4 with TRBJ2-3, with 15 nucleotides matching TRBD2. There are 19 residues in the CDR3. V was clipped by 1 base and J by 5 bases; unmatched bases: 10. Germline CDR1 SGHVT, CDR2 SQSDAQ. CDR3: CASSLGVPGLAGGGDTQYF. DNA for the CDR3: TGTGCCAGCAGCTTAGGGGTACCGGGACTAGCGGGAGGAGGAGATACGCAGTATTTT.

This clone was observed a single time. V and J are TRBV27 and TRBJ2-7; 10 nucleotides line up with TRBD1. CDR1 and CDR2 (germline): MNHEY, SMNVEV (reference sequence). The CDR3 is 15 residues long. The junction had 8 bases not matched to a gene; V was cut back by 5 bases and J by 4 bases. The CDR3 DNA is TGTGCCAGCAGTGGAGCCGGGACAGGGGAATACGAGCAGTACTTC. Translating gives CASSGAGTGEYEQYF.

The rearrangement links TRBV28 to TRBJ2-5, with 9 bases lining up with TRBD2. The CDR3 length is 14 residues. The germline V gene encodes CDR1 MDHEN and CDR2 SYDVKM. V lost 7 bases and J lost 2; bases outside the gene matches: 5. CDR3 in DNA: TGTGCCAGCATGGGTAGCGGGGGTCAAGAGACCCAGTACTTC. It yields the protein CASMGSGGQETQYF.

CDR3 nucleotides: TGTGCCAGCAGCTTAGATCAGGGGGCGCGGGAGCAGTACTTC. Translated: CASSLDQGAREQYF. The chain links TRBV7-9 to TRBJ2-7, with 8 bases fitting TRBD1. V shed 1 base, J shed 7 bases, and the junction held 6 bases outside the gene matches. Germline V gene data show CDR1 as SEHNR and CDR2 as FQNEAQ (reference sequence). This CDR3 has 14 residues.

The rearrangement uses TRBV29-1 and TRBJ2-1; TRBD1 matches at 11 bases. Germline V gene sequence: CDR1 SQVTM, CDR2 ANQGSEA. The CDR3 is 14 amino acids. The J segment lost 5 bases and the V segment lost 2 bases, leaving 2 bases of the junction unmatched. CDR3 DNA: TGCAGCGTTGAAAGGGGACAGGGGGACAATGAGCAGTTCTTC. Its protein product is CSVERGQGDNEQFF.

The chain employs TRBV5-1 and TRBJ2-1, with D perhaps matching TRBD1 or TRBD2 (5 bases each). The CDR3 consists of 15 residues. Per the germline V gene, CDR1 is SGHRS and CDR2 is YFSETQ. V dropped 5 bases and J dropped 6 bases, with 18 bases sitting between them. CDR3 coding DNA: TGCGCCAGCAGGCCTTGGGGCGAGGGTAGCAATGAGCAGTTCTTC. This sequence encodes CASRPWGEGSNEQFF.

The chain is built from TRBV30 and TRBJ2-7; no clear D. The V gene's germline CDR1 is GTSNPN and CDR2 SVGIG (reference sequence). Trimming removed 6 bases from V and 2 bases from J, with 14 bases in between. This CDR3 region has 13 residues. DNA for the CDR3: TGTGCCTGCCTACAGCCATACCCCTACGAGCAGTACTTC. This sequence encodes CACLQPYPYEQYF.

The chain couples TRBV7-6 to TRBJ2-1, with D possibly TRBD2 on 5 matching bases. The V gene lost 4 bases and the J gene lost 0 bases, with 16 bases spanning the gap. The CDR3 covers 17 residues. Germline V gene data show CDR1 as SGHVS and CDR2 as FNYEAQ. In DNA, the CDR3 is TGTGCCAGCAGCTCCCTGGGTGGGAGCCGCTCCTACAATGAGCAGTTCTTC. The encoded protein is CASSSLGGSRSYNEQFF.

The J gene is TRBJ2-3, the V gene TRBV28; 7 positions agree with TRBD2. After removal of 5 bases from V and 6 bases from J, the junction contained 14 bases not matched to a gene. Germline loops: CDR1 MDHEN, CDR2 SYDVKM. CDR3 length: 16 residues. The CDR3: CASSPPGRLAEDTQYF. DNA of the CDR3: TGTGCCAGCAGTCCGCCAGGTCGGCTAGCGGAGGATACGCAGTATTTT.

The chain combines TRBV7-3 with TRBJ1-1, with a tentative D call TRBD1 (6 bases). From germline, CDR1 is SGHTA and CDR2 FQGTGA. The CDR3 runs 15 residues. V was trimmed by 4 bases and J by 8 bases, leaving 20 bases between them. The CDR3 spells CASSSTTLRQAEAFF. The CDR3 bases are TGTGCCAGCAGCTCCACAACTCTCAGACAGGCCGAAGCTTTCTTT.

V usage is TRBV28 and J usage is TRBJ2-3, with D unresolved. The CDR3 length is 12 residues. V was shortened by 5 bases and J by 3 bases, with 6 bases between the two germline ends. Germline V gives CDR1 MDHEN, CDR2 SYDVKM. CDR3 sequence: CASSPQTDTQYF. The CDR3 DNA reads as TGTGCCAGCAGTCCCCAGACAGATACGCAGTATTTT.

The V call is TRBV2, the J call TRBJ1-2, with D possibly being TRBD1 (5 bases). From germline, CDR1 is SNHLY and CDR2 FYNNEI. V lost 7 bases and J lost 6, with 15 bases in between. This CDR3 comprises 13 residues. The CDR3 sequence: CASMSPGVDGYTF. In nucleotides, the CDR3 is TGTGCCAGCATGAGTCCGGGGGTCGATGGCTACACCTTC.

This chain joins TRBV7-3 and TRBJ2-5; D is undetermined. Per the germline V gene, CDR1 is SGHTA and CDR2 is FQGTGA. The CDR3 spans 14 residues. V lost 5 bases and J 2 bases, leaving 12 bases between the germline ends. In DNA form, the CDR3 reads TGTGCCAGCAGCGCCACGATAGGGCAAGAGACCCAGTACTTC. Protein product: CASSATIGQETQYF.

This clone showed up just once. This chain links TRBV30 with TRBJ2-4; 7 nucleotides line up with TRBD1. J lost 9 bases, V lost 5 bases, and 10 bases had no gene match. The CDR3 contains 13 residues. The germline V gene has CDR1 GTSNPN and CDR2 SVGIG (reference sequence). CDR3 DNA: TGTGCCTGGTCAGGGGGTGGTGGGACCATTCAGTACTTC. Protein: CAWSGGGGTIQYF.

The rearrangement links TRBV4-3 to TRBJ2-3, with D possibly matching TRBD2 (5 bases). CDR3 length: 16 residues. Germline loops: CDR1 LGHNA, CDR2 YSLEER. Trimming removed 4 bases from V and 1 base from J, with 15 bases in between. The CDR3 coding sequence is TGCGCCAGCAGCCCGAGAGGGTCGGGTGGCACAGATACGCAGTATTTT. Translated: CASSPRGSGGTDTQYF.

The V call is TRBV19, the J call TRBJ1-2, with TRBD1 matching over 11 bases. The CDR3 has 18 residues. V lost 5 bases, J lost 0 bases, and 11 bases stayed unmatched. CDR1 and CDR2 from the germline V gene are LNHDA and SQIVND (reference sequence). The CDR3 region has the DNA TGTGCCAGTAGTCAATTCCGGGACAGGGGGAAAGCTAACTATGGCTACACCTTC. Protein product: CASSQFRDRGKANYGYTF.

V gene TRBV27 combines with J gene TRBJ2-7, with D possibly matching TRBD2 (5 bases). Germline assignment: CDR1 MNHEY and CDR2 SMNVEV (reference sequence). Deletions cut 1 base from V and 6 bases from J, with 13 bases between. The CDR3 runs 14 residues. CDR3 nucleotide sequence: TGTGCCAGCAGTTTATGGCCAGGAGGATCCGAGCAGTACTTC. It translates to CASSLWPGGSEQYF.

This rearrangement joins TRBV27 to TRBJ1-2; D unresolved. V was trimmed by 6 bases and J by 5 bases, leaving 16 bases between them. Germline lookup yields CDR1 MNHEY and CDR2 SMNVEV (reference sequence). This CDR3 has 14 amino acids. Here the CDR3 DNA reads TGTGCCAGCAGCCGGGCCCCAGGCCTTTATGGCTACACCTTC. Residues: CASSRAPGLYGYTF.